The sequence of this TCR beta chain was determined in a study of T cell responses to AZD1222 COVID-19 vaccine listed by TCRdb under 2021. Some background on the complete study: A total of approximately 230 trial participants underwent TCR sequencing, of whom about 210 received two doses of AZD1222 and approximately 25 received two doses of the MenACWY control vaccine. Trial participants were enrolled by age into 18-55, 56-69 and 70-plus year subgroups, with approximately 150, 28 and 58 TCR-sequenced participants respectively.

The time point label of this sample denotes: about 28 days (+/-7) after the second vaccine dose. AZD1222 recipients whose second dose came at about 4 weeks and those whose second dose came at about 12 weeks were combined into one group, since spike-specific TCR depth and breadth did not differ between the two schedules. The vaccinee samples were drawn from two UK trials, COV001 and COV002, one of which was a single-blind randomized controlled phase 2/3 trial testing AZD1222 (ChAdOx1 nCoV-19) in healthy adults. For TCRbeta chain sequencing, PBMC samples from trial participants were taken at day 0 and at day 28 after the second dose. This clone showed up just once. It has no known antigen specificity. No clone much larger than this one lies a single base away; base qualities are absent. Taken from cysteine to phenylalanine, the CDR3 has 14 residues. Only the CDR3 part of the read is kept: 42 bases, read in frame from the first base. Ends trimmed: V by 3 bases, J by 8 bases; bases unmatched to a gene: 8. Per the germline V gene (reference sequence), GTSNPN is the CDR1 and SVGIG is the CDR2.

General findings and caveats noted by the study authors: Nearly half of unique spike-specific TCRs reportedly recognized epitopes outside regions mutated in the B.1.351 and B.1.1.7 variants. The whole spike protein was spanned by vaccine-associated CD4 TCRs, and dominant responses were seen in regions 160-218 and 743-854. After two AZD1222 doses, both the breadth and the depth of spike-specific TCRs were significantly higher than at day 0 and than in MenACWY recipients. In the small 56-69-year group, the increase in depth fell short of significance, most likely because of low power. Participants were mostly white British, with more females than males. The authors suggested clonal diversity may have been underestimated. Because no day 14 peak-response samples were available, repertoires were characterized only after the peak T cell response. Only five to seven AZD1222 recipients were SARS-CoV-2 seropositive at baseline, limiting conclusions about previously exposed vaccinees.

The CDR3 regions of human TCRbeta chains were subjected to immunosequencing. From the authors' description of their analysis: Repertoire TCRs were checked for matches against a reference library of SARS-CoV-2-specific TCRs that had been generated using the MIRA antigen-specificity platform. Breadth meant the fraction of unique TCRs that were SARS-CoV-2-associated, whereas depth meant the fraction of total T cells that were SARS-CoV-2-associated. Using the MIRA data, every spike-specific TCR was mapped to the spike region that the TCR reacted to and assigned to either a CD4 or a CD8 class. Log10-transformed breadth and depth values were compared by one-way ANOVA with Sidak's multiple comparisons tests. The clones in this table, taken by TCRdb from immuneACCESS, are in-frame only. Not every clone is retained; where verified, under half of the shortfall comes from an unresolved V gene, and the cause of the rest is unknown. The V and J calls and clone size are taken from that table; D and trimming were inferred from the DNA. This sample holds 55,000 to 80,000 clones; 80% to 90% were observed only once. The top ten clonotypes cover roughly 27% of the sample.

The chain is made from TRBV30 and TRBJ1-2; 11 junctional bases match TRBD1. This specimen was peripheral blood, taken 28 days after the second AZD1222 dose. This TCR was sampled from an adult who received the AZD1222 COVID-19 vaccine. The DNA is as follows: TGTGCCTGGAGCGAAGGACAGGGGGCGGAGGGCTACACCTTC. It translates to CAWSEGQGAEGYTF.